This T cell receptor (beta chain) was identified in a study of OX40 agonist ivuxolimab in advanced cancers. TCRdb's copy holds only in-frame clones and misses some; the assay was immunoSEQ multiplex PCR. Seen here are approximately 86,000 clones, approximately 91% observed once, and the top ten hold 0.33%. This clone came up once. The starting material was CD4+ or CD8+ T cells sorted from blood, obtained in a trial of the OX40 agonist ivuxolimab. This TCR was recovered from an adult with an advanced solid tumor such as melanoma, head and neck, liver or kidney cancer.

In DNA, the CDR3 is TGTGCCAGCAGCCCCTCGGGAATGGGAACGAAAGAGACCCAGTACTTC. It codes for CASSPSGMGTKETQYF. The J gene is TRBJ2-5, the V gene TRBV7-9; maybe TRBD2 (5 bases). This CDR3 is 16 amino acids long. V was pared by 5 bases and J by 3 bases, with 19 bases between. CDR1 and CDR2 (germline): SEHNR, FQNEAQ (reference sequence).